This T cell receptor (beta chain) comes out of a study of blood T cells in healthy people across ages. PCR was performed a second time for roughly 7 to 12 cycles using a sample-barcoded 5' primer and a J-beta primer mix. TCRdb re-called the 5' RACE reads through MiXCR, storing one row per CDR3 protein. The sample has around 1,700,000 distinct CDR3 sequences, about 28% seen once. The CDR3 totals 17 residues. Trimming removed 3 bases at V and 1 base at J, with 18 bases between. Germline CDR1 and CDR2: SGHTA and FQGNSA. Per-sample yields of isolated PBMCs were at least 6 million. Sequencing input: blood. The chain recombines TRBV7-2 with TRBJ1-1, with a tentative D call TRBD1 (5 bases). The TCR originated in a woman aged 30 to 39 in good health. The CDR3 DNA sequence: TGTGCCAGCAGCTTTCAAGTTGTGGGGGTCGGGAACACTGAAGCTTTCTTT. It translates to CASSFQVVGVGNTEAFF.